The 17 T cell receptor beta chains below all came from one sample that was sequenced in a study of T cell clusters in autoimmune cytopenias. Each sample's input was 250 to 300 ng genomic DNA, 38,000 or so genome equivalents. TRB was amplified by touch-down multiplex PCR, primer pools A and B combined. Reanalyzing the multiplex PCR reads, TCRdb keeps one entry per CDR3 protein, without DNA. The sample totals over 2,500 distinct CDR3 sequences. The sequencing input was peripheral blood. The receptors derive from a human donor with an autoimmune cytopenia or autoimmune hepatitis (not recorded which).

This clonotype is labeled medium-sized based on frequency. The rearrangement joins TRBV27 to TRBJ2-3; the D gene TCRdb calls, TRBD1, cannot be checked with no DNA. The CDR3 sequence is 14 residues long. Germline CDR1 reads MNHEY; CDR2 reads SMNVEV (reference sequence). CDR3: CASSSWDREFAQYF.

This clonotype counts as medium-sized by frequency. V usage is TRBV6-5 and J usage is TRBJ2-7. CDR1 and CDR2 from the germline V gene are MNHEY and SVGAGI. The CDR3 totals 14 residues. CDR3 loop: CASRVVGPHHEQYF.

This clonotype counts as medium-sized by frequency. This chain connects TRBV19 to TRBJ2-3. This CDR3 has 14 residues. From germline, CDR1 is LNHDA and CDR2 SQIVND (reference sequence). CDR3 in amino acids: CASSKANLADTQYF.

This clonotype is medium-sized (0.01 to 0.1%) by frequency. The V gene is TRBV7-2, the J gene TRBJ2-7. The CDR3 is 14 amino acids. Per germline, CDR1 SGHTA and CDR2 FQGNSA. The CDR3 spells CASSPDWSSYEQYF.

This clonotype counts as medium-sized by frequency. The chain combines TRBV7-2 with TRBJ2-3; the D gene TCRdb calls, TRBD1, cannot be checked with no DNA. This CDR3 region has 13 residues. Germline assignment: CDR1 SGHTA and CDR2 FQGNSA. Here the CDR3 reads CASQGQGTDTQYF.

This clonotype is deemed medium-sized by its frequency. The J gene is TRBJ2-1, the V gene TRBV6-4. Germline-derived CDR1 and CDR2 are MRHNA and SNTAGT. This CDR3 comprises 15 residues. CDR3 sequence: CASSVKADSYNEQFF.

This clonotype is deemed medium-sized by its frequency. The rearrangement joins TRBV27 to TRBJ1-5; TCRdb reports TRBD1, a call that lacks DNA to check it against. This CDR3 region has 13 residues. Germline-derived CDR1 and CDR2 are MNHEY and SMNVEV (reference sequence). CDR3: CASSRTGVGPQHF.

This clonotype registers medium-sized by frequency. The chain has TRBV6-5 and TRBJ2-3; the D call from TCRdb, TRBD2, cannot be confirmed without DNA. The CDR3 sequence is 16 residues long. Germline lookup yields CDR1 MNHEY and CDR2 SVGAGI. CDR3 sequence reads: CASRIGAGGPEDTQYF.

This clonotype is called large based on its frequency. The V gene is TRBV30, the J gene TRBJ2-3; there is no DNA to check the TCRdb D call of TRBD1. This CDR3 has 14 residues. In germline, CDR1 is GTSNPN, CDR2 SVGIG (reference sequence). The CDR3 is CAWSVGTGADTQYF.

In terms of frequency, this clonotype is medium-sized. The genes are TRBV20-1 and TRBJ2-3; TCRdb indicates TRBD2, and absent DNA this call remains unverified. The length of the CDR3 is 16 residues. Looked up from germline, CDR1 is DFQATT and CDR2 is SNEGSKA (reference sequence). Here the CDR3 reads CSAIPRLAGVRDTQYF.

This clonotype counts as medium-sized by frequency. CDR3 amino acids: CSVPAFLEGGQYEQYF. The V gene is TRBV29-1, the J gene TRBJ2-7; the TRBD1 assignment by TCRdb is unverifiable without DNA. CDR3 size: 16 residues. Germline V lookup: CDR1 SQVTM, CDR2 ANQGSEA.

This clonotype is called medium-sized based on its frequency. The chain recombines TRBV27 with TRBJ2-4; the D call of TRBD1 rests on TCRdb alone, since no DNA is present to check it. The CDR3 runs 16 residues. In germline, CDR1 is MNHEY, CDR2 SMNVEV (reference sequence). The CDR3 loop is CASSLRTALAKNIQYF.

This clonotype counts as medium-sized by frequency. The chain's CDR3 is CASSYDEGARNEQYF. J is TRBJ2-7 and V is TRBV6-5; the D call of TRBD1 rests on TCRdb alone, since no DNA is present to check it. Germline V gives CDR1 MNHEY, CDR2 SVGAGI. This CDR3 contains 15 residues.

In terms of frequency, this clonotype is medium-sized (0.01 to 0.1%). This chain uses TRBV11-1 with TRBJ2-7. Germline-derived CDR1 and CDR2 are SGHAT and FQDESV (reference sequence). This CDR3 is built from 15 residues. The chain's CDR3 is CASSLGRPPPYEQYF.

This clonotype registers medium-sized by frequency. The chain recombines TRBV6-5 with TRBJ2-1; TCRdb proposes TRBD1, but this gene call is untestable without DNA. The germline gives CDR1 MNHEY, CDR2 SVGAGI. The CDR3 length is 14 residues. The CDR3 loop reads CASSYTGVYNEQFF.

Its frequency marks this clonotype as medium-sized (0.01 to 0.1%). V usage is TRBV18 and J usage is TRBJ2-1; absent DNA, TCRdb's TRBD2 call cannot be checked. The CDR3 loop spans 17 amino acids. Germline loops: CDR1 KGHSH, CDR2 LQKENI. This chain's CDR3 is CASSATSGRLEYGEQFF.

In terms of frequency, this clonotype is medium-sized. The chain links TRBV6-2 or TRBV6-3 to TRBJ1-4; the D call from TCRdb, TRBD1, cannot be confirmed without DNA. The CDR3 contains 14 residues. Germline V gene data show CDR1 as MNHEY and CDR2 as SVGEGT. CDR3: CASSSGMGGEKLFF.